The source of this T cell receptor (beta chain) is a study of cytomegalovirus exposure and HLA in healthy donors. Study results and caveats: As confirmed in vitro, three CMV-associated chains were specific for CMV antigens. Rarity characterized most TCR sequences, yet some public TCRs appeared in many donors. High sensitivity and specificity were reportedly achieved when the classifier diagnosed cytomegalovirus status.

The assay was immunoSEQ multiplex PCR, and TCRdb's table has in-frame clones only and misses some. The table shows about 260,000 clones, with about nine tenths occurring only once. This CDR3 comprises 16 residues. CDR1 SGHVS and CDR2 FNYEAQ come from the germline V gene. V was cut by 4 bases and J by 6 bases, with 18 bases left in between. On this clone: What it recognizes is unknown.

V and J are TRBV7-6 and TRBJ2-2; D tentatively fits TRBD1 or TRBD2 (5 bases each). Input material: PBMCs. The TCR was taken from a young woman in good health and CMV-seronegative. The CDR3 here is CASSSGSGRVAGELFF. In DNA form, the CDR3 reads TGTGCCAGCAGCTCCGGGTCGGGGCGGGTTGCCGGGGAGCTGTTTTTT.